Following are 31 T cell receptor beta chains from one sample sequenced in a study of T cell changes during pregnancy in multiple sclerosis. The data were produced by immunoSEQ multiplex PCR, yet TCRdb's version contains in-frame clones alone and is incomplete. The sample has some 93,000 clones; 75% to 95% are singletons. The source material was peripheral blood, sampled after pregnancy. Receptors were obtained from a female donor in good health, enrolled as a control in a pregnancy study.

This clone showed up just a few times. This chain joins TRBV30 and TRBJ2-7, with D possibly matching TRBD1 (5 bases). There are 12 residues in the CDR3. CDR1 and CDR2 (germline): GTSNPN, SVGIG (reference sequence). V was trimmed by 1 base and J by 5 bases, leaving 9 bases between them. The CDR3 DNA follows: TGTGCCTGGAGTGCTACAGGTCACGAGCAGTACTTC. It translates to CAWSATGHEQYF.

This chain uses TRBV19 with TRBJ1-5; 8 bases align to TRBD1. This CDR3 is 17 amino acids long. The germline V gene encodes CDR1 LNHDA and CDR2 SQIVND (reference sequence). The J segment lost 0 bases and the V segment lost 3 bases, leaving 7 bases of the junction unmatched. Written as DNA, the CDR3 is TGTGCCAGTAGTATCGGACAGGGTCGCCATAGCAATCAGCCCCAGCATTTT. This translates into CASSIGQGRHSNQPQHF.

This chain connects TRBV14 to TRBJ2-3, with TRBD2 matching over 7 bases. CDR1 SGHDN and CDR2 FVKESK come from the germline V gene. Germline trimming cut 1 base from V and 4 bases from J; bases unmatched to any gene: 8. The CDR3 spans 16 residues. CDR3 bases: TGTGCCAGCAGCCAAGGCCCAGGACTAGGAGCAGATACGCAGTATTTT. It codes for CASSQGPGLGADTQYF.

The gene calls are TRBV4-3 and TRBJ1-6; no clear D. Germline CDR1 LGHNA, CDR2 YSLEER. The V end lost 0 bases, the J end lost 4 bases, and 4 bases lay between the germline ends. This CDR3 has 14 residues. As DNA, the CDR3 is TGCGCCAGCAGCCAAGACAGATATAATTCACCCCTCCACTTT. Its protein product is CASSQDRYNSPLHF.

CDR3 in DNA: TGTGCCAGCAGTGATATCTATGGCTACACCTTC. It encodes CASSDIYGYTF. The V call is TRBV6-1, the J call TRBJ1-2, with no clear D. The germline gives CDR1 MNHNS, CDR2 SASEGT. V was shortened by 3 bases and J by 4 bases, with 3 bases between the two germline ends. This CDR3 comprises 11 residues.

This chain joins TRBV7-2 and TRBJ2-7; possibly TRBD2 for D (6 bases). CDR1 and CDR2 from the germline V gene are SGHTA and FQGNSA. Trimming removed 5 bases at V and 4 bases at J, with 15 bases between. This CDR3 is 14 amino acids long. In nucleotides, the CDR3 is TGTGCCAGCAGCAAGAGGAGGGAGCTTTACGAGCAGTACTTC. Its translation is CASSKRRELYEQYF.

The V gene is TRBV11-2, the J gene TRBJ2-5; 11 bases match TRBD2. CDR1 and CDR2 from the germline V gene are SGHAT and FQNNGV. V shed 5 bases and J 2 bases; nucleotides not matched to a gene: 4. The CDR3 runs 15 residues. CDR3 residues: CASSPASGGQETQYF. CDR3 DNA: TGTGCCAGCAGCCCCGCTAGCGGGGGGCAAGAGACCCAGTACTTC.

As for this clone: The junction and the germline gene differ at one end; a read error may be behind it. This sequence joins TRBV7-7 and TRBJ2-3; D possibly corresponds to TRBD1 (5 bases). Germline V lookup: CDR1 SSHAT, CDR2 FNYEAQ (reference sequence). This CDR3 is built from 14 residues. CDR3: CASSLSGNTDTQYF. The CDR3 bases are TGTGCTAGCAGCTTATCAGGGAACACAGATACGCAGTATTTT. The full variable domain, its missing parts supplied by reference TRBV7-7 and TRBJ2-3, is GAGVSQSPRYKVTKRGQDVTLRCDPISSHATLYWYQQALGQGPEFLTYFNYEAQPDKSGLPSDRFSAERPEGSISTLTIQRTEQRDSAMYRCASSLSGNTDTQYFGPGTRLTVL.

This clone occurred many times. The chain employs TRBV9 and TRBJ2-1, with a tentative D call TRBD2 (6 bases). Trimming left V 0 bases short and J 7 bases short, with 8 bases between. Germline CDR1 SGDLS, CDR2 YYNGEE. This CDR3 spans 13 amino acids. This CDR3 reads CASSVGGTNEQFF. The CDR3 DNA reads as TGTGCCAGCAGCGTAGGAGGGACTAATGAGCAGTTCTTC.

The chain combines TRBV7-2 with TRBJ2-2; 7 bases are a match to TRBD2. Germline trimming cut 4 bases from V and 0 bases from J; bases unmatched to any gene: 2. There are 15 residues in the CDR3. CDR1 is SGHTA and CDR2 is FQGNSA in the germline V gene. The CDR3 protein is CASSSTSANTGELFF. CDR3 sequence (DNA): TGTGCCAGCAGCTCCACTAGCGCGAACACCGGGGAGCTGTTTTTT. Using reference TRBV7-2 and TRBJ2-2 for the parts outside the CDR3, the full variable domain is GAGVSQSPSNKVTEKGKDVELRCDPISGHTALYWYRQSLGQGLEFLIYFQGNSAPDKSGLPSDRFSAERTGGSVSTLTIQRTQQEDSAVYLCASSSTSANTGELFFGEGSRLTVL.

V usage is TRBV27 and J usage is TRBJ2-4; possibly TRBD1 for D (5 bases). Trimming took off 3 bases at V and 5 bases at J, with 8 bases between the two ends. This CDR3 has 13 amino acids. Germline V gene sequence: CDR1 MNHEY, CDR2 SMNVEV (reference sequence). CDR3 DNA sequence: TGTGCCAGCAGTTTTGACAGCCAAAACATTCAGTACTTC. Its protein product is CASSFDSQNIQYF.

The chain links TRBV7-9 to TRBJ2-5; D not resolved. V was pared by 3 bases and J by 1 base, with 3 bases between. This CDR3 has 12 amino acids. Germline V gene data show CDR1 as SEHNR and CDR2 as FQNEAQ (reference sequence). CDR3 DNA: TGTGCCAGCAGCTTCAGCCAAGAGACCCAGTACTTC. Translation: CASSFSQETQYF.

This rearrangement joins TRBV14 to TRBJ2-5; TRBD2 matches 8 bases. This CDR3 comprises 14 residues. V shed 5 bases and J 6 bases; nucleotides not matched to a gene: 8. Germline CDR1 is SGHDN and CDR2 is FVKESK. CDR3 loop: CASSTGTRKQTQYF. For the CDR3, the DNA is TGTGCCAGCAGCACAGGGACTAGGAAGCAGACCCAGTACTTC.

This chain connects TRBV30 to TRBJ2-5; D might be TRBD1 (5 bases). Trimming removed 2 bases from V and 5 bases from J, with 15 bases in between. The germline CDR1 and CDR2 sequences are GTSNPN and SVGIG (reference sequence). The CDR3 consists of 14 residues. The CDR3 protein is CAWSRRVLGETQYF. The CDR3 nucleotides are TGTGCCTGGAGTCGCAGGGTTTTGGGCGAGACCCAGTACTTC.

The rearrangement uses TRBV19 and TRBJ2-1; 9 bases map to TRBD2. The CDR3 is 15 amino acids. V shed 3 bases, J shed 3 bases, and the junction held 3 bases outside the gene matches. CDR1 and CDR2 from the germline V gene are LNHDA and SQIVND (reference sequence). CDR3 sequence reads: CASSIKLAGYNEQFF. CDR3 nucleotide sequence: TGTGCCAGTAGTATTAAACTAGCGGGCTACAATGAGCAGTTCTTC.

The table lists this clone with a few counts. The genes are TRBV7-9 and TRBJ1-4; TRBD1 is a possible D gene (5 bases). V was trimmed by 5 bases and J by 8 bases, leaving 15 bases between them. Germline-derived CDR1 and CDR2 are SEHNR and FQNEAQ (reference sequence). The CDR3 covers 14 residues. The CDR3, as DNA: TGTGCCAGCAGCCCGACAGTGGGGAAGGAAAAACTGTTTTTT. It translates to CASSPTVGKEKLFF.

CDR3 loop: CAHSRGPGTYEQYF. In DNA form, the CDR3 reads TGTGCCCATTCGAGGGGGCCCGGGACCTACGAGCAGTACTTC. The chain recombines TRBV30 with TRBJ2-7; TRBD1 agrees at 7 bases. The CDR3 sequence is 14 residues long. CDR1 and CDR2 from the germline V gene are GTSNPN and SVGIG (reference sequence). The V gene end was trimmed by 8 bases and the J gene end by 2 bases; junction bases not matched to a gene: 12.

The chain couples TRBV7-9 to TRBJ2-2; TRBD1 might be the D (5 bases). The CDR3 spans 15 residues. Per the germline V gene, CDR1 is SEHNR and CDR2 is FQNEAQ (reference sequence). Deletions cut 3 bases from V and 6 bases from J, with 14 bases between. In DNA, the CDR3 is TGTGCCAGCAGCTTTTGGCAGGGATACGCCGGGGAGCTGTTTTTT. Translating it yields CASSFWQGYAGELFF.

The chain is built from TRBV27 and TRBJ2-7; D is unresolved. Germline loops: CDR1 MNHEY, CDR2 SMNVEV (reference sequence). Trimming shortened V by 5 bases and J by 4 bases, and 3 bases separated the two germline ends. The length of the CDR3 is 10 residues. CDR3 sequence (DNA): TGTGCCAGCAGTCCGTACGAGCAGTACTTC. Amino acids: CASSPYEQYF.

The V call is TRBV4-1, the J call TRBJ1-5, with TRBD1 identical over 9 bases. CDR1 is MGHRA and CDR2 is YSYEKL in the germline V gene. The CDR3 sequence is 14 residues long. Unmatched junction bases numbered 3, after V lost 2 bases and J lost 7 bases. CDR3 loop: CASSQHRGLQPQHF. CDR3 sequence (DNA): TGCGCCAGCAGCCAACACAGGGGGCTCCAGCCCCAGCATTTT.

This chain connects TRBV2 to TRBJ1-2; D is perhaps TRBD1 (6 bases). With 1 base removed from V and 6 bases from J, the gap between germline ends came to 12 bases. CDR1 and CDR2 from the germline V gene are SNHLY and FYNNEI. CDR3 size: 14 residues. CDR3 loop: CASSEGTGSNGYTF. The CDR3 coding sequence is TGTGCCAGCAGTGAAGGCACAGGGAGTAATGGCTACACCTTC.

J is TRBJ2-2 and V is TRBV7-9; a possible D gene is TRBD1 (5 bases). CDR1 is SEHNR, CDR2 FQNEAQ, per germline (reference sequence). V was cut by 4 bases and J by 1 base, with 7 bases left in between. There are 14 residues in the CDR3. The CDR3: CASSSGQNTGELFF. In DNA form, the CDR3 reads TGTGCCAGCAGCTCCGGACAGAACACCGGGGAGCTGTTTTTT.

This CDR3 is CASSWDSSTDTQYF. CDR3 DNA sequence: TGTGCCAGCAGTTGGGACAGCAGCACAGATACGCAGTATTTT. The chain employs TRBV2 and TRBJ2-3, with 7 bases matching TRBD1. Trimming at V came to 5 bases and at J to 0 bases, leaving 2 bases not matched to a gene. The CDR3 runs 14 residues. Germline loops: CDR1 SNHLY, CDR2 FYNNEI.

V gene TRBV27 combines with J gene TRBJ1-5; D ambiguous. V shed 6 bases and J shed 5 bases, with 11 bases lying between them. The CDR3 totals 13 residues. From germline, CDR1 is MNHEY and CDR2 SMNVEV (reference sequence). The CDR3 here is CASSYEADQPQHF. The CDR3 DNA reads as TGTGCCAGCAGCTACGAAGCCGATCAGCCCCAGCATTTT.

In DNA, the CDR3 is TGTGCCAGCTCACAGGGGGACACTAATGAAAAACTGTTTTTT. Encoded protein: CASSQGDTNEKLFF. The V and J genes are TRBV18 and TRBJ1-4; tentatively, D is TRBD1 (6 bases). This CDR3 is built from 14 residues. V lost 4 bases, J lost 2 bases, and 8 bases lay in between. Germline CDR1 KGHSH, CDR2 LQKENI.

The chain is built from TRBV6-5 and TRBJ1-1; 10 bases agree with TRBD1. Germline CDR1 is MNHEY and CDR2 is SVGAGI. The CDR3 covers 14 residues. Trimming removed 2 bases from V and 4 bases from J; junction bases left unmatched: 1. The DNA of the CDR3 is TGTGCCAGCAGTTACGGACAGGGGGGCACTGAAGCTTTCTTT. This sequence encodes CASSYGQGGTEAFF.

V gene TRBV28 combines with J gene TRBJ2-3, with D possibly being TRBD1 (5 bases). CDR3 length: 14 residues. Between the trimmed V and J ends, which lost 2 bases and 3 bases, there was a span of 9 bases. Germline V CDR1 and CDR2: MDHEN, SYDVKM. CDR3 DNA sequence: TGTGCCAGCAGTTTACCAGGGCTGACAGATACGCAGTATTTT. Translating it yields CASSLPGLTDTQYF.

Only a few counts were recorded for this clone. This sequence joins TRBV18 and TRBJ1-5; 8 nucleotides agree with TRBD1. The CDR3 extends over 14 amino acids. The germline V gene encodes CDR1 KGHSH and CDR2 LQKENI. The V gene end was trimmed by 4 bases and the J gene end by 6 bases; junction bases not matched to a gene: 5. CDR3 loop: CASSLTGGSQPQHF. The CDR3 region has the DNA TGTGCCAGCTCACTCACAGGGGGAAGTCAGCCCCAGCATTTT.

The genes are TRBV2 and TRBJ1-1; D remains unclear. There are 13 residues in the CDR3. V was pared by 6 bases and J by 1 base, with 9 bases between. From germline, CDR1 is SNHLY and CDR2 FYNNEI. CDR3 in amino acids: CASRARENTEAFF. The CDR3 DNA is TGTGCCAGCAGAGCGCGGGAGAACACTGAAGCTTTCTTT.

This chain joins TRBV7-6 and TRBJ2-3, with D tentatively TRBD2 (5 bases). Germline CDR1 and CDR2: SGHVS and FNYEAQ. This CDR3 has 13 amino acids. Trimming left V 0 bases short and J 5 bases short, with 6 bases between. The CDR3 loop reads CASSLALGDTQYF. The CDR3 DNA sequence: TGTGCCAGCAGCTTAGCACTAGGAGATACGCAGTATTTT.

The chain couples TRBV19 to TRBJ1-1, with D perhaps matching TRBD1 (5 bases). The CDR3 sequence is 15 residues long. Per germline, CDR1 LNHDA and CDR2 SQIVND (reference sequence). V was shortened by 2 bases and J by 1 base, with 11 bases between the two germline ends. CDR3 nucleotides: TGTGCCAGTAGTATATCTGGGGCCACGAACACTGAAGCTTTCTTT. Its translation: CASSISGATNTEAFF.